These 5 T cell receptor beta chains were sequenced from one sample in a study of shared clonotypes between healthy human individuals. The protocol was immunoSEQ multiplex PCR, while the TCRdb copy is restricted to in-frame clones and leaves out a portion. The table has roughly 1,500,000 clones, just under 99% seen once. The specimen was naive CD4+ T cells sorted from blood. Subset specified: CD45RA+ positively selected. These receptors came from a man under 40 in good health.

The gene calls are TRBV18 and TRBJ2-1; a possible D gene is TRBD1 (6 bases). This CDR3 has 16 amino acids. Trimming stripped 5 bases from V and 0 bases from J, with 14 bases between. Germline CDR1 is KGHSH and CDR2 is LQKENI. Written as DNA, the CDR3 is TGTGCCAGCTCAACAACCAGGGGAAGCTCCTACAATGAGCAGTTCTTC. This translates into CASSTTRGSSYNEQFF.

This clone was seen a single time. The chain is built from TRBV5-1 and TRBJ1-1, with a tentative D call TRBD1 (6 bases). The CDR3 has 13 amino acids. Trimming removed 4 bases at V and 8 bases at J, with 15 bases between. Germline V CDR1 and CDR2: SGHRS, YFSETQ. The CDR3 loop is CASSPGTLGEAFF. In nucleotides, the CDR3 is TGCGCCAGCAGCCCCGGGACACTTGGAGAAGCTTTCTTT.

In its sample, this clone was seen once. The CDR3 loop reads CASSLDPGLAWETQYF. DNA for the CDR3: TGCGCCAGCAGCTTGGATCCGGGACTAGCGTGGGAGACCCAGTACTTC. This chain connects TRBV5-1 to TRBJ2-5; 10 bases are a match to TRBD2. The germline V gene encodes CDR1 SGHRS and CDR2 YFSETQ. CDR3 size: 16 residues. V gave up 0 bases and J gave up 5 bases; unmatched junction bases: 7.

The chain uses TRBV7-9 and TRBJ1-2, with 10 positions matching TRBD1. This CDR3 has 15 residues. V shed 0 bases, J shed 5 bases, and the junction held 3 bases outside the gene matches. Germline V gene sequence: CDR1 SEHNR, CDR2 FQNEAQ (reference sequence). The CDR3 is CASSLAWDRGYGYTF. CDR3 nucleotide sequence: TGTGCCAGCAGCTTAGCTTGGGACAGGGGATATGGCTACACCTTC.

In DNA, the CDR3 is TGTGCCAGCAGCCGCGGGACAGCGGCCAGGACGGGGGAAAAACTGTTTTTT. Translating gives CASSRGTAARTGEKLFF. V and J are TRBV4-2 and TRBJ1-4; 7 nucleotides agree with TRBD1. V lost 4 bases to trimming and J lost 8 bases; unmatched junction nucleotides: 16. The CDR3 is 17 amino acids. The germline gives CDR1 LGHNA, CDR2 YNFKEQ.